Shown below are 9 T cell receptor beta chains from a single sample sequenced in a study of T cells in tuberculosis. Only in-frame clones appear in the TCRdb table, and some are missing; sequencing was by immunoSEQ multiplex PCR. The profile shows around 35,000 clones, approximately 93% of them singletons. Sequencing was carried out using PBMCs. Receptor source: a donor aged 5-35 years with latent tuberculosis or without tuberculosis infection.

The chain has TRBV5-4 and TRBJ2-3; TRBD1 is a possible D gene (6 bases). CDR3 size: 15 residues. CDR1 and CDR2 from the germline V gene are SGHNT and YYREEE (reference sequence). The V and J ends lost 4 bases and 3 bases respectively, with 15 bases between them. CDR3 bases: TGTGCCAGCAGCAAAAGACAGGAGATGACAGATACGCAGTATTTT. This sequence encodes CASSKRQEMTDTQYF. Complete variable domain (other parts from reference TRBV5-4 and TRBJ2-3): ETGVTQSPTHLIKTRGQQVTLRCSSQSGHNTVSWYQQALGQGPQFIFQYYREEENGRGNFPPRFSGLQFPNYSSELNVNALELDDSALYLCASSKRQEMTDTQYFGPGTRLTVL.

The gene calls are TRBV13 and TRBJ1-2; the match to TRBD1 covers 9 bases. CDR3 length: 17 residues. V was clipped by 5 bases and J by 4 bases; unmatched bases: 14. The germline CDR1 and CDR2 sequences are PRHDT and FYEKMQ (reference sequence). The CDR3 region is CASSPGQGRAILYGYTF. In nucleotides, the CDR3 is TGTGCCAGCAGCCCCGGACAGGGGCGAGCAATTCTCTATGGCTACACCTTC.

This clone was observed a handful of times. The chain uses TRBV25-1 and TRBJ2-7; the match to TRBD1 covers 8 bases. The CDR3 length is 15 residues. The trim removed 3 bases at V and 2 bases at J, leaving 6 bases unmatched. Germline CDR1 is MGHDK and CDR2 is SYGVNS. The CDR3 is CASSERTGRAYEQYF. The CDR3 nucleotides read TGTGCCAGCAGTGAGAGGACAGGGCGCGCCTACGAGCAGTACTTC.

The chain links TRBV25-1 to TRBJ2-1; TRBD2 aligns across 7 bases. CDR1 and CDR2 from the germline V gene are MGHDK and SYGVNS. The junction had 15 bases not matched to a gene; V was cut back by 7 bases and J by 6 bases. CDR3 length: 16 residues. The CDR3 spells CASMSGAWGWSNEQFF. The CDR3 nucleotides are TGTGCCAGCATGAGCGGGGCTTGGGGCTGGTCCAATGAGCAGTTCTTC.

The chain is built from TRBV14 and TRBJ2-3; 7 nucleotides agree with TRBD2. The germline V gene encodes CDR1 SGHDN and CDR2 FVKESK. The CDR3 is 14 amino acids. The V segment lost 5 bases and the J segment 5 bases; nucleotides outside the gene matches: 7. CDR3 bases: TGTGCCAGCAGCTCAAGACTAGCCGAAGATACGCAGTATTTT. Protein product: CASSSRLAEDTQYF.

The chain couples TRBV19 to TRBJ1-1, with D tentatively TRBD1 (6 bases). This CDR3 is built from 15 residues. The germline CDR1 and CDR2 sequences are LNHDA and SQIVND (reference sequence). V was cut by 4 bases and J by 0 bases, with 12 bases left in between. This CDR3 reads CASSTGATMNTEAFF. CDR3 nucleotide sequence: TGTGCCAGTAGTACAGGGGCTACTATGAACACTGAAGCTTTCTTT.

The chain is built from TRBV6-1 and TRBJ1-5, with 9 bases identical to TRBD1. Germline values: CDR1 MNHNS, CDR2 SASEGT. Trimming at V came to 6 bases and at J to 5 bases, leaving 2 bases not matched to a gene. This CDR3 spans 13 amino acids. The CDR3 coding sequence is TGTGCCAGCAGGAGGACAGGGGATCAGCCCCAGCATTTT. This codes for CASRRTGDQPQHF.

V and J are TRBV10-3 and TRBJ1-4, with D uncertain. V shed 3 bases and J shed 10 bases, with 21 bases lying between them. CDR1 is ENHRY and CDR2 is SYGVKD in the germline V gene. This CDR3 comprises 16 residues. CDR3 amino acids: CAISDYPPRKGVKLFF. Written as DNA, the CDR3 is TGTGCCATCAGTGATTATCCTCCTAGGAAGGGAGTAAAACTGTTTTTT.

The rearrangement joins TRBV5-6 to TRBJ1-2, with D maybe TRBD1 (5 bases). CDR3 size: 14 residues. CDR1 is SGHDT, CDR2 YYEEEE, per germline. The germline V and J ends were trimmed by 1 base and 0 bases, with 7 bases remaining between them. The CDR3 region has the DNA TGTGCCAGCAGCTTGAAAGGGGCTAACTATGGCTACACCTTC. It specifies CASSLKGANYGYTF.